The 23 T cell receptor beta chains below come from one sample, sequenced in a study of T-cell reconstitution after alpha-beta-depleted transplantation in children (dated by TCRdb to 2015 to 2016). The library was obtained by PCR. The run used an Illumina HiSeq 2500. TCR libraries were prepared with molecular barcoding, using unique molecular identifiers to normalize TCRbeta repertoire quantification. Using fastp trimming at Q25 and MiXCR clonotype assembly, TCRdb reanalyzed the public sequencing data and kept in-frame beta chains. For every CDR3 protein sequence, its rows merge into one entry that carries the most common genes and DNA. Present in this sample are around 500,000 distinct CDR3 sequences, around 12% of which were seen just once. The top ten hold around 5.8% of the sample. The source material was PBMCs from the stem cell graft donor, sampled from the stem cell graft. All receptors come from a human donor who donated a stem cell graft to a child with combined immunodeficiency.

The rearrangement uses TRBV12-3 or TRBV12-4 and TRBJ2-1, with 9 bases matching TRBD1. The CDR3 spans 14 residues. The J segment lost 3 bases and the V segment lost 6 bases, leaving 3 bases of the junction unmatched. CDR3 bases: TGTGCCAGCAGCCGACAGGGGGTCTACAATGAGCAGTTCTTC. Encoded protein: CASSRQGVYNEQFF.

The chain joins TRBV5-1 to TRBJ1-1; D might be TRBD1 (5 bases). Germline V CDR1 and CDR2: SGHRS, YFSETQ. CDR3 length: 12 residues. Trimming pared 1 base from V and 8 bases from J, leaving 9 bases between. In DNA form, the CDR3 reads TGCGCCAGCAGCTTGTCTCAGGGCGAAGCTTTCTTT. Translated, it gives CASSLSQGEAFF.

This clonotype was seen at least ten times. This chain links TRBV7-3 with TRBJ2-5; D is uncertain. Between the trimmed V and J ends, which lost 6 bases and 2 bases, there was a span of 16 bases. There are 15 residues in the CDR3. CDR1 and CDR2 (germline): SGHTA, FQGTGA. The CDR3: CASSVMRQRQETQYF. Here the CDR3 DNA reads TGTGCCAGCAGTGTGATGCGACAACGTCAAGAGACCCAGTACTTC.

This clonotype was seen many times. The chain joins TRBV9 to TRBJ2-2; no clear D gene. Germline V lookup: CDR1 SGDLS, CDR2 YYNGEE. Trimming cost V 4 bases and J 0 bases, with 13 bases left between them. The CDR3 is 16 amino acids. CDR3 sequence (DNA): TGTGCCAGCAGCCCGGGCGGATCCGCGAACACCGGGGAGCTGTTTTTT. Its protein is CASSPGGSANTGELFF.

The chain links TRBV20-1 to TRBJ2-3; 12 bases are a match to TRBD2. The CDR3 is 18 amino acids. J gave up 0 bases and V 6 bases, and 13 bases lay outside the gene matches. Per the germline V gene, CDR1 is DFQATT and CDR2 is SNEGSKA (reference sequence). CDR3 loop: CSAPTPSGGALSTDTQYF. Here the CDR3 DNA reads TGCAGTGCCCCTACCCCTAGCGGGGGGGCCTTAAGCACAGATACGCAGTATTTT.

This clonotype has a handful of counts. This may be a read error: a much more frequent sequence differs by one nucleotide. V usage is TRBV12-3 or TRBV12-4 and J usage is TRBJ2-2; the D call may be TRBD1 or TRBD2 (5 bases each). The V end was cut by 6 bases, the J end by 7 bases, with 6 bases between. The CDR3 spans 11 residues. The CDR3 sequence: CASRGVGELFF. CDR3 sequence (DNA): TGTGCCAGCAGGGGGGTCGGGGAGCTGTTTTTT.

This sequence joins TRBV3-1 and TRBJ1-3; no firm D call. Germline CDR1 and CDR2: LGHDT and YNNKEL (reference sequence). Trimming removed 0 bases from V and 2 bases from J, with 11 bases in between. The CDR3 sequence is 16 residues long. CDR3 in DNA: TGTGCCAGCAGCCAAGAATGGGCCACGGCTGGAAACACCATATATTTT. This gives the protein CASSQEWATAGNTIYF.

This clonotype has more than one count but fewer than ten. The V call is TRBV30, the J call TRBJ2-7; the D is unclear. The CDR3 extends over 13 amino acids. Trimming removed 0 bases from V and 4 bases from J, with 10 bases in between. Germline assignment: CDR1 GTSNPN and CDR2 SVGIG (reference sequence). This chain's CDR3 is CAWSVGPGYEQYF. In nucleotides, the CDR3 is TGTGCCTGGAGTGTAGGACCCGGTTACGAGCAGTACTTC. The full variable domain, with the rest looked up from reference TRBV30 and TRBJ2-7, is SQTIHQWPATLVQPVGSPLSLECTVEGTSNPNLYWYRQAAGRGLQLLFYSVGIGQISSEVPQNLSASRPQDRQFILSSKKLLLSDSGFYLCAWSVGPGYEQYFGPGTRLTVT.

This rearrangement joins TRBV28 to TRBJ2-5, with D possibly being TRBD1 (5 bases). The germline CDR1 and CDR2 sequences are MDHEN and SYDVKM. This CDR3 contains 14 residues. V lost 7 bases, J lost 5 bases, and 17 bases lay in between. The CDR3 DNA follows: TGTGCCAGCAAAATTCAGGGTCTCGTTGAGACCCAGTACTTC. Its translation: CASKIQGLVETQYF.

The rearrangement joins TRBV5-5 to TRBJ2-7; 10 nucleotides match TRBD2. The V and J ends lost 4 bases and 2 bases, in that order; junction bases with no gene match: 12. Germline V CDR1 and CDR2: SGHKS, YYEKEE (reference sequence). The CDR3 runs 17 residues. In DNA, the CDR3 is TGTGCCAGCAGCCAGAATGGACTAGCGGAGCTCCCCTACGAGCAGTACTTC. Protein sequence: CASSQNGLAELPYEQYF.

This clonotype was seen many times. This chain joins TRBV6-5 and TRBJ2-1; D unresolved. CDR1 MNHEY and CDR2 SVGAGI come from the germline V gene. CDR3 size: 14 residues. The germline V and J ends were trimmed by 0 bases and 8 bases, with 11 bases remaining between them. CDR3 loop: CASSYSMEYHEQFF. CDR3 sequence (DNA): TGTGCCAGCAGTTACTCGATGGAATATCATGAGCAGTTCTTC.

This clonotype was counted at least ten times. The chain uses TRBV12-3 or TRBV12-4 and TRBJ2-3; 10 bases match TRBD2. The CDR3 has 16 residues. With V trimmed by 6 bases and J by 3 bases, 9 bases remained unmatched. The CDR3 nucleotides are TGTGCCAGCAGCCTCACCGCTAGCGGGAGTACAGATACGCAGTATTTT. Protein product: CASSLTASGSTDTQYF.

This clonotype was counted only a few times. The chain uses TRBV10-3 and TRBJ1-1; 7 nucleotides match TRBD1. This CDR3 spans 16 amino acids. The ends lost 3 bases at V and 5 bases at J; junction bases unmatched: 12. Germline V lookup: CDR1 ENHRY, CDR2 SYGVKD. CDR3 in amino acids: CAISDPRQGSGTEAFF. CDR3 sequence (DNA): TGTGCCATCAGTGACCCTAGACAGGGAAGCGGAACTGAAGCTTTCTTT.

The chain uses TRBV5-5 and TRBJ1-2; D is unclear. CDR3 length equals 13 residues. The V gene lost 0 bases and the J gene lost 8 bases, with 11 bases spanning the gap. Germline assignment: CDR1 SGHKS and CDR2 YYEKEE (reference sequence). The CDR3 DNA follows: TGTGCCAGCAGCTTGGCCGAAGTTGGAGGCTACACCTTC. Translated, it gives CASSLAEVGGYTF.

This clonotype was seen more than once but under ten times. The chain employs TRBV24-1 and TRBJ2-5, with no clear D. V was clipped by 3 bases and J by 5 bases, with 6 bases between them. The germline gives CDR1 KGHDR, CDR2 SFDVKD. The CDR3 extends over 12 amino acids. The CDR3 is CATSDGSETQYF. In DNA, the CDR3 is TGTGCCACCAGTGATGGGTCGGAGACCCAGTACTTC.

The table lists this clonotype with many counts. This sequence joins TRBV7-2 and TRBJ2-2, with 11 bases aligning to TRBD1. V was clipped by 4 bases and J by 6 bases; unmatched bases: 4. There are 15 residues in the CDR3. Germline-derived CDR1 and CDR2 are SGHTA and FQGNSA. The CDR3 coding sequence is TGTGCCAGCAGCTCGGGACAGGGGGTGTCCGGGGAGCTGTTTTTT. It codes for CASSSGQGVSGELFF.

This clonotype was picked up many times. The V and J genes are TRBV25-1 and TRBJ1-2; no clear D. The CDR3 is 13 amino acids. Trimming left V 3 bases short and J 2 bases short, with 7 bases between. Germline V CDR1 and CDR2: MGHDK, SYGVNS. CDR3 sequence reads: CASSDEGNYGYTF. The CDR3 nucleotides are TGTGCCAGCAGTGATGAGGGAAACTATGGCTACACCTTC.

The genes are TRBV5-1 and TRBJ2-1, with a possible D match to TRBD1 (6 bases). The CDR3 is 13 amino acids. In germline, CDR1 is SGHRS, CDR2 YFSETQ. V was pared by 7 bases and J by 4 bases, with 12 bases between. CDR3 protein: CASWVTGYNEQFF. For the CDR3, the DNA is TGCGCCAGCTGGGTCACAGGGTACAATGAGCAGTTCTTC.

CDR3 in DNA: TGTGCCAGCTCACCAAGGACAGGGGGCAGTGAGCAGTTCTTC. Translating gives CASSPRTGGSEQFF. This chain uses TRBV18 with TRBJ2-1; the match to TRBD1 covers 11 bases. Germline CDR1 reads KGHSH; CDR2 reads LQKENI. The CDR3 has 14 amino acids. The V and J ends lost 2 bases and 9 bases, in that order; junction bases with no gene match: 3.

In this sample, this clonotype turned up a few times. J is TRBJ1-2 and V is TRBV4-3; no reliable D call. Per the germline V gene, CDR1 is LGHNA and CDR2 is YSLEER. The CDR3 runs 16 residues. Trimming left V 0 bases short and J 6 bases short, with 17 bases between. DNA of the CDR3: TGCGCCAGCAGCCAAGATATCTACAGTGTAGTAAATGGCTACACCTTC. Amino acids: CASSQDIYSVVNGYTF.

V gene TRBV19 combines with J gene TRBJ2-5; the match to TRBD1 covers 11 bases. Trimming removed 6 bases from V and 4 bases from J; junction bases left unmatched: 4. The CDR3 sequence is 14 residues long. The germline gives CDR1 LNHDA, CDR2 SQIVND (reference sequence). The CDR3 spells CASRDRGQSETQYF. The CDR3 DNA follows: TGTGCCAGTAGGGACAGGGGGCAGTCAGAGACCCAGTACTTC. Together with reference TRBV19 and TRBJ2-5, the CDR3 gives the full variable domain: DGGITQSPKYLFRKEGQNVTLSCEQNLNHDAMYWYRQDPGQGLRLIYYSQIVNDFQKGDIAEGYSVSREKKESFPLTVTSAQKNPTAFYLCASRDRGQSETQYFGPGTRLLVL.

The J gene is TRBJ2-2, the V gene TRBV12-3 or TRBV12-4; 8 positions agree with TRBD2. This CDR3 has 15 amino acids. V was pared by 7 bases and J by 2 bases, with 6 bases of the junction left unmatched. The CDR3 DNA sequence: TGTGCCAGCAAACCCGGGAGGGCCAACACCGGGGAGCTGTTTTTT. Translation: CASKPGRANTGELFF.

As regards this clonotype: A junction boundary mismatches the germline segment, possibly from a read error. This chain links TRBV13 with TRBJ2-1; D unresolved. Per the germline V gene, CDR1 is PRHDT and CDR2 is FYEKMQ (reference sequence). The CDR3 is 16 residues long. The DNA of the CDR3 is TGTGCCAGCAGCCGACCGACACGTAGCTCCTACAATGAGCATTTCTTC. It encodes CASSRPTRSSYNEHFF.